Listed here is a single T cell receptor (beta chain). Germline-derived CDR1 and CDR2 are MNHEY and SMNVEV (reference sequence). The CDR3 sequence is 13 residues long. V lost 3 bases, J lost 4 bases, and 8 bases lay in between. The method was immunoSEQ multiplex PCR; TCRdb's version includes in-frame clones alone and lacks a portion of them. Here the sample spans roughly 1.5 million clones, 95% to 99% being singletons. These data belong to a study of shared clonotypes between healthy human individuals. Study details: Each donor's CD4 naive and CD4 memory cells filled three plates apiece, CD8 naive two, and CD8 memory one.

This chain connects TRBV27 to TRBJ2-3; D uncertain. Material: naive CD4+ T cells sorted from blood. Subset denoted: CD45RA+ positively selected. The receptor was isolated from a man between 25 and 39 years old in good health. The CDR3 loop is CASSLVVADTQYF. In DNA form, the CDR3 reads TGTGCCAGCAGTTTGGTGGTGGCAGATACGCAGTATTTT.